The clone carrying this T cell receptor beta chain was found a few times. The record originates from a study of T-cell reconstitution after alpha-beta-depleted transplantation in children. Using unique molecular identifiers, the investigators prepared the TCRbeta library. TCRdb recomputed calls from the PCR reads with MiXCR, one row per CDR3 protein. The sample carries around 500,000 distinct CDR3 sequences, around an eighth recorded once. Germline loops: CDR1 SEHNR, CDR2 FQNEAQ (reference sequence). With 1 base clipped from V and 9 bases from J, the junction kept 5 bases outside the gene matches. The CDR3 has 14 amino acids.

The chain joins TRBV7-9 to TRBJ2-7, with 11 positions matching TRBD2. The material was PBMCs from the stem cell graft donor, obtained from the stem cell graft. The TCR was taken from a human donor who donated a stem cell graft to a child with combined immunodeficiency. CDR3 amino acids: CASSLDLAGGWQYF. For the CDR3, the DNA is TGTGCCAGCAGCTTAGACCTAGCGGGAGGTTGGCAGTACTTC.